The T cell receptor beta chain described here comes from a study of blood T cells in healthy people across ages. Primed by a sample-barcoded 5' primer and a J-beta primer mix, a second PCR proceeded for roughly 6 to 12 cycles. From the 5' RACE reads, TCRdb called clonotypes with MiXCR, one entry per CDR3 protein. The sample yields more than 800,000 distinct CDR3 sequences, 29% seen once. This CDR3 comprises 14 residues. V lost 0 bases and J 0 bases, leaving 5 bases between the germline ends. This clonotype has ten or more counts. The receptor was derived from an elderly woman in good health. The chain recombines TRBV12-3 or TRBV12-4 with TRBJ1-1; a weak D match, TRBD1 (5 bases). Sequences were obtained from blood. This CDR3 reads CASSLAGVNTEAFF. Written as DNA, the CDR3 is TGTGCCAGCAGTTTAGCAGGGGTGAACACTGAAGCTTTCTTT.